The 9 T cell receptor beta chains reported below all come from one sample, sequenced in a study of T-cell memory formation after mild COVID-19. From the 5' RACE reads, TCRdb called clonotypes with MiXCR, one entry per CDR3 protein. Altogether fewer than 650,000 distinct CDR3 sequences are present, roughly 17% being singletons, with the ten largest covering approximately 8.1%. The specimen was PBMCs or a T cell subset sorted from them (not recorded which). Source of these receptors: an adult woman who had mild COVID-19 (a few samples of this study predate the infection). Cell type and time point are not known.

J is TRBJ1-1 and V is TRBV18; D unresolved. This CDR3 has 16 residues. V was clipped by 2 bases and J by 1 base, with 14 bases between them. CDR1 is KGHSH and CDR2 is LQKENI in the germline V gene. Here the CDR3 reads CASSPGVGIQNTEAFF. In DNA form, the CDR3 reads TGTGCCAGCTCACCAGGGGTCGGCATCCAGAACACTGAAGCTTTCTTT.

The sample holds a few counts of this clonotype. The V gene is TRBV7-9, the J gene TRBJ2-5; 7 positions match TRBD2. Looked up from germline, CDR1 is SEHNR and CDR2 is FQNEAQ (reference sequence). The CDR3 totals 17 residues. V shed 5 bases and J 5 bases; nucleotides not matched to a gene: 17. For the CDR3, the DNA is TGTGCCAGCAGCGGCAATCACCGCGGGAGCACCTGGGAGACCCAGTACTTC. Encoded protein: CASSGNHRGSTWETQYF. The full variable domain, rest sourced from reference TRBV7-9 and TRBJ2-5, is DTGVSQNPRHKITKRGQNVTFRCDPISEHNRLYWYRQTLGQGPEFLTYFQNEAQLEKSRLLSDRFSAERPKGSFSTLEIQRTEQGDSAMYLCASSGNHRGSTWETQYFGPGTRLLVL.

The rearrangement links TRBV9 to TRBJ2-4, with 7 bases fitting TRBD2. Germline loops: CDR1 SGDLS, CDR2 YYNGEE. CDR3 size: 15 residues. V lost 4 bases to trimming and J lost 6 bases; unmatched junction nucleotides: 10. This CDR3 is CASSRGGEGLNIQYF. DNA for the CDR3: TGTGCCAGCAGCAGGGGCGGGGAGGGACTAAACATTCAGTACTTC.

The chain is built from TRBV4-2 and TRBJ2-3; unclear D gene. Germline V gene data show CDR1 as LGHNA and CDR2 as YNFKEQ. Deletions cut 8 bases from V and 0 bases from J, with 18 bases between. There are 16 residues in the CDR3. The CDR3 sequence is CASDLTPGSSTDTQYF. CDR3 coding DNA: TGTGCCAGCGACTTAACGCCTGGCTCTAGCACAGATACGCAGTATTTT.

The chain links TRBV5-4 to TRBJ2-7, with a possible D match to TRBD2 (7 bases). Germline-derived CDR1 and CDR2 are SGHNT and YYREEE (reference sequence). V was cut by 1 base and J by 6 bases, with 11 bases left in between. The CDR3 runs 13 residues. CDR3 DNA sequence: TGTGCCAGCAGCTTGAGGGGGGGGACCGAGCAGTACTTC. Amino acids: CASSLRGGTEQYF.

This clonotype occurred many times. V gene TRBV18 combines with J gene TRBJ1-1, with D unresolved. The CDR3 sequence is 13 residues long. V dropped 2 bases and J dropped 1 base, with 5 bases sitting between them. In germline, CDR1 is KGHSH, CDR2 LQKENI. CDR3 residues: CASSPSQNTEAFF. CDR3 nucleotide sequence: TGTGCCAGCTCACCAAGCCAGAACACTGAAGCTTTCTTT.

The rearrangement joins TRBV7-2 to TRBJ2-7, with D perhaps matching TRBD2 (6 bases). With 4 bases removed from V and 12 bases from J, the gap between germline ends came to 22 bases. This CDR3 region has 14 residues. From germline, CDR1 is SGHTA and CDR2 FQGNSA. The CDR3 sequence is CASSSASEGYEAYF. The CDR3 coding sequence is TGTGCCAGCAGCTCAGCCTCGGAGGGCTACGAGGCGTACTTC. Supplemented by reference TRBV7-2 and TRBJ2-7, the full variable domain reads GAGVSQSPSNKVTEKGKDVELRCDPISGHTALYWYRQSLGQGLEFLIYFQGNSAPDKSGLPSDRFSAERTGGSVSTLTIQRTQQEDSAVYLCASSSASEGYEAYFGPGTRLTVT.

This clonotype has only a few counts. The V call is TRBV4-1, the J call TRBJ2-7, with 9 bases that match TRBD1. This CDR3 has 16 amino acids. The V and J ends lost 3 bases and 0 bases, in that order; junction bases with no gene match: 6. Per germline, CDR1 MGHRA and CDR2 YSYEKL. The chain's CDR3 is CASSHVSGQGSYEQYF. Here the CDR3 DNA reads TGCGCCAGCAGCCATGTGTCGGGACAGGGCTCCTACGAGCAGTACTTC.

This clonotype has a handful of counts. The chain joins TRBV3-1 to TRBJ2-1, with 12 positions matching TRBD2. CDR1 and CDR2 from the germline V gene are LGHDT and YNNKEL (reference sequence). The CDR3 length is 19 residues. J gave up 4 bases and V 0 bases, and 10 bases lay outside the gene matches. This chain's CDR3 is CASSQDDVLAGGGYNEQFF. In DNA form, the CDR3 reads TGTGCCAGCAGCCAAGATGATGTACTAGCGGGGGGAGGGTACAATGAGCAGTTCTTC.